Below are 22 T cell receptor beta chains sequenced from a single sample in a study of early T cells in non-severe SARS-CoV-2 infection. Using its own MiXCR run on the 5' RACE reads, TCRdb lists one record per CDR3 protein. The table records roughly 56,000 distinct CDR3 sequences, under 8.5% of them present only once. Sequencing was carried out using whole blood. The source is an adult who was a healthcare worker with PCR-confirmed SARS-CoV-2 infection or an uninfected control (not recorded which).

This clonotype was seen only a few times. The chain uses TRBV11-2 and TRBJ2-3; D gene unclear. In germline, CDR1 is SGHAT, CDR2 FQNNGV. The CDR3 consists of 14 residues. The ends were cut back, 0 bases at V and 1 base at J, with 5 bases in the middle. CDR3 DNA sequence: TGTGCCAGCAGCTTAGACCGGGGCACAGATACGCAGTATTTT. Translated: CASSLDRGTDTQYF. Looking up the rest from reference TRBV11-2 and TRBJ2-3 gives the full variable domain: EAGVAQSPRYKIIEKRQSVAFWCNPISGHATLYWYQQILGQGPKLLIQFQNNGVVDDSQLPKDRFSAERLKGVDSTLKIQPAKLEDSAVYLCASSLDRGTDTQYFGPGTRLTVL.

A few counts support this clonotype. The J gene is TRBJ1-1, the V gene TRBV30, with 8 bases matching TRBD1. Germline V gene data show CDR1 as GTSNPN and CDR2 as SVGIG (reference sequence). The CDR3 runs to 12 residues. Losses at the gene ends were 3 bases for V and 10 bases for J; bases not matched to a gene: 7. CDR3 amino acids: CAWSRGQGRAFF. CDR3 in DNA: TGTGCCTGGAGCAGAGGACAGGGACGAGCTTTCTTT.

This clonotype has more than one count but fewer than ten. The rearrangement joins TRBV11-2 to TRBJ2-3; D gene uncertain. The CDR3 totals 13 residues. V was shortened by 5 bases and J by 4 bases, with 10 bases between the two germline ends. Germline lookup yields CDR1 SGHAT and CDR2 FQNNGV. CDR3 sequence (DNA): TGTGCCAGCAGCGAGCCACCCGCAGATACGCAGTATTTT. It yields the protein CASSEPPADTQYF. The full variable domain, with the rest looked up from reference TRBV11-2 and TRBJ2-3, is EAGVAQSPRYKIIEKRQSVAFWCNPISGHATLYWYQQILGQGPKLLIQFQNNGVVDDSQLPKDRFSAERLKGVDSTLKIQPAKLEDSAVYLCASSEPPADTQYFGPGTRLTVL.

CDR3 amino acids: CAWSPGTVYTGELFF. CDR3 bases: TGTGCCTGGAGCCCCGGGACAGTCTACACCGGGGAGCTGTTTTTT. The J gene is TRBJ2-2, the V gene TRBV30; TRBD1 matches 7 bases. Unmatched junction bases numbered 7, after V lost 3 bases and J lost 3 bases. CDR1 GTSNPN and CDR2 SVGIG come from the germline V gene (reference sequence). The CDR3 has 15 amino acids.

The chain carries TRBV5-4 and TRBJ2-7; TRBD1 matches at 10 bases. V shed 6 bases and J 4 bases; nucleotides not matched to a gene: 19. CDR3 length: 18 amino acids. The V gene's germline CDR1 is SGHNT and CDR2 YYREEE (reference sequence). CDR3 nucleotides: TGTGCCAGCATCCTGGGACAGGGGCCAGATGGGGCCCCTTACGAGCAGTACTTC. Translation: CASILGQGPDGAPYEQYF.

This clonotype has just a few counts. V gene TRBV3-1 combines with J gene TRBJ1-2; no reliable D call. V lost 1 base and J lost 8, with 11 bases in between. The CDR3 is made up of 13 amino acids. Germline V gene lookup returns CDR1 LGHDT and CDR2 YNNKEL (reference sequence). In DNA, the CDR3 is TGTGCCAGCAGCCAAGGCGGATTTGGAGGCTACACCTTC. It yields the protein CASSQGGFGGYTF. The full variable domain, completed using reference TRBV3-1 and TRBJ1-2, is DTAVSQTPKYLVTQMGNDKSIKCEQNLGHDTMYWYKQDSKKFLKIMFSYNNKELIINETVPNRFSPKSPDKAHLNLHINSLELGDSAVYFCASSQGGFGGYTFGSGTRLTVV.

The genes are TRBV7-2 and TRBJ1-1; no clear D gene. Trimming pared 5 bases from V and 3 bases from J, leaving 4 bases between. The CDR3 sequence is 11 residues long. Germline CDR1 and CDR2: SGHTA and FQGNSA. The CDR3, as DNA: TGTGCCAGCAGCCAGGACACTGAAGCTTTCTTT. Encoded protein: CASSQDTEAFF.

The chain has TRBV11-3 and TRBJ2-1; the D is unclear. With 5 bases removed from V and 8 bases from J, the gap between germline ends came to 13 bases. Germline V gives CDR1 SGHNT, CDR2 YENEEA. The CDR3 covers 13 residues. The CDR3 is CASSPRNAHEQFF. As DNA, the CDR3 is TGTGCCAGCAGCCCACGGAACGCTCATGAGCAGTTCTTC.

The chain joins TRBV5-1 to TRBJ1-1; D is ambiguous. Trimming cost V 4 bases and J 0 bases, with 7 bases left between them. From germline, CDR1 is SGHRS and CDR2 YFSETQ. The CDR3 runs to 13 residues. CDR3 region: CASSVSVNTEAFF. The CDR3 bases are TGCGCCAGCAGCGTTTCGGTGAACACTGAAGCTTTCTTT.

The V and J genes are TRBV12-3 or TRBV12-4 and TRBJ1-1; D is uncertain. Trimming took 6 bases from V and 1 from J, leaving 9 bases between them. The CDR3 contains 13 residues. The CDR3 DNA is TGTGCCAGCAGGACGGACGAGAACACTGAAGCTTTCTTT. As protein: CASRTDENTEAFF.

This clonotype was detected ten times or more. The DNA for the CDR3 is TGTGCCAGCAAGAACCGGTATAACACTGAAGCTTTCTTT. Translating gives CASKNRYNTEAFF. The genes are TRBV6-1 and TRBJ1-1; D is uncertain. Germline values: CDR1 MNHNS, CDR2 SASEGT. V lost 7 bases, J lost 2 bases, and 11 bases lay in between. The CDR3 covers 13 residues.

The V and J genes are TRBV3-1 and TRBJ2-7; 10 nucleotides line up with TRBD2. Unmatched junction bases numbered 10, after V lost 3 bases and J lost 11 bases. Germline V gene lookup returns CDR1 LGHDT and CDR2 YNNKEL (reference sequence). The CDR3 extends over 14 amino acids. CDR3 region: CASSQGSSGGVKYF. In DNA form, the CDR3 reads TGTGCCAGCAGCCAGGGGTCTAGCGGGGGAGTGAAGTACTTC.

This chain connects TRBV28 to TRBJ2-5; a possible D gene is TRBD2 (7 bases). Germline CDR1 MDHEN, CDR2 SYDVKM. Trimming cost V 5 bases and J 2 bases, with 18 bases left between them. The CDR3 has 16 amino acids. The CDR3 DNA reads as TGTGCCAGCAGTCTTAGGGGGGGCGTAGCACAAGAGACCCAGTACTTC. This encodes CASSLRGGVAQETQYF.

This clonotype was observed a handful of times. This chain links TRBV11-2 with TRBJ1-1; D might be TRBD1 (5 bases). Trimming removed 5 bases at V and 0 bases at J, with 10 bases between. CDR1 is SGHAT and CDR2 is FQNNGV in the germline V gene. This CDR3 region has 14 residues. The DNA of the CDR3 is TGTGCCAGCAGCCTCAGGGAAGTGAACACTGAAGCTTTCTTT. Translating gives CASSLREVNTEAFF.

This clonotype has more than one count but fewer than ten. The rearrangement joins TRBV20-1 to TRBJ2-7, with D unclear. The CDR3 totals 13 residues. Trimming removed 6 bases at V and 2 bases at J, with 14 bases between. Germline V gives CDR1 DFQATT, CDR2 SNEGSKA (reference sequence). CDR3 amino acids: CSAMRPSAYEQYF. The CDR3 bases are TGCAGTGCCATGCGTCCCAGCGCCTACGAGCAGTACTTC.

This clonotype has a count of ten or more. The rearrangement links TRBV4-1 to TRBJ1-1; D might be TRBD1 (6 bases). With 5 bases removed from V and 4 bases from J, the gap between germline ends came to 11 bases. The CDR3 covers 13 residues. Germline values: CDR1 MGHRA, CDR2 YSYEKL. CDR3 residues: CASSEGGFTEAFF. The CDR3 DNA sequence: TGCGCCAGCAGCGAGGGGGGGTTCACTGAAGCTTTCTTT.

This clonotype has a handful of counts. The V gene is TRBV27, the J gene TRBJ1-6, with 9 bases aligning to TRBD1. The junction had 2 bases not matched to a gene; V was cut back by 6 bases and J by 2 bases. Germline CDR1 and CDR2: MNHEY and SMNVEV (reference sequence). The CDR3 length is 15 residues. In nucleotides, the CDR3 is TGTGCCAGCAGGGGACAGGGAGCCTATAATTCACCCCTCCACTTT. Translating it yields CASRGQGAYNSPLHF.

This clonotype was picked up a small number of times. The rearrangement links TRBV5-1 to TRBJ1-1; no reliable D call. V was cut by 4 bases and J by 9 bases, with 4 bases left in between. The CDR3 covers 9 residues. Germline CDR1 is SGHRS and CDR2 is YFSETQ. The CDR3 sequence: CASSGKAFF. The CDR3 nucleotides read TGCGCCAGCAGCGGAAAAGCTTTCTTT.

The rearrangement links TRBV27 to TRBJ2-7; 8 bases align to TRBD1. The CDR3 totals 16 residues. The germline V gene has CDR1 MNHEY and CDR2 SMNVEV (reference sequence). V lost 7 bases and J lost 0; bases outside the gene matches: 11. CDR3 in DNA: TGTGCCAGCACGCCGACAGGGGAGGCATCCTCCTACGAGCAGTACTTC. Translation gives CASTPTGEASSYEQYF.

This clonotype was seen at least ten times. V usage is TRBV5-1 and J usage is TRBJ2-2, with D uncertain. The V and J ends lost 1 base and 0 bases respectively, with 13 bases between them. Germline values: CDR1 SGHRS, CDR2 YFSETQ. The CDR3 is 17 residues long. CDR3 nucleotides: TGCGCCAGCAGCTTGATGGGGTTTGGGGCGAACACCGGGGAGCTGTTTTTT. It specifies CASSLMGFGANTGELFF.

V usage is TRBV30 and J usage is TRBJ2-1, with D unresolved. Trimming stripped 3 bases from V and 0 bases from J, with 9 bases between. CDR1 GTSNPN and CDR2 SVGIG come from the germline V gene (reference sequence). CDR3 length: 14 residues. CDR3 residues: CAWRPPSSYNEQFF. CDR3 nucleotides: TGTGCCTGGAGGCCCCCGAGCTCCTACAATGAGCAGTTCTTC.

The chain has TRBV6-1 and TRBJ2-2; D not certain. V was clipped by 4 bases and J by 6 bases, with 12 bases between them. The germline V gene has CDR1 MNHNS and CDR2 SASEGT. This CDR3 region has 14 residues. The CDR3 coding sequence is TGTGCCAGCAGTGTGGGTAGCCCGCCCGGGGAGCTGTTTTTT. Its protein is CASSVGSPPGELFF.